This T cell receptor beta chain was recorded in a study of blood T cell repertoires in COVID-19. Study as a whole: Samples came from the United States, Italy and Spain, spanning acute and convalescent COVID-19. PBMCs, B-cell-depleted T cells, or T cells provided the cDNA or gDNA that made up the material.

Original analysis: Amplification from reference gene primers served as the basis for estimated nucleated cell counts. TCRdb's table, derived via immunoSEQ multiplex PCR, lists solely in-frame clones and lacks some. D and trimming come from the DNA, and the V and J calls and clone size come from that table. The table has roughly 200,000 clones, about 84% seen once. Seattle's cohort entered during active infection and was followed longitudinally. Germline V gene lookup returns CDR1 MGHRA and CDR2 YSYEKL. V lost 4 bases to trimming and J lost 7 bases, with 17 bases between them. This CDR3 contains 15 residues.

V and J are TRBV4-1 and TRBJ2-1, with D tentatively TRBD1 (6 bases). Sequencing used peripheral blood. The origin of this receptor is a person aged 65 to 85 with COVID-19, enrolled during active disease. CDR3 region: CASSRGTGPGNEQFF. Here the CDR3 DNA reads TGCGCCAGCAGCCGTGGCACAGGGCCGGGGAATGAGCAGTTCTTC.